The source of this TCR beta chain is a study of radiotherapy plus CTLA-4 blockade in lung cancer. Study-level information: Disease control was seen in around 31% of patients, objective responses in 18%.

Sequencing used immunoSEQ multiplex PCR; TCRdb keeps in-frame clones, though not all of them. The repertoire holds roughly 45,000 clones, with 55% to 80% as singletons. V was pared by 7 bases and J by 3 bases, with 15 bases between. This CDR3 contains 14 residues. In germline, CDR1 is SGHTA, CDR2 FQGNSA. The starting material was peripheral blood, obtained from a patient treated with radiotherapy plus ipilimumab. The receptor's source is a human donor with non-small cell lung cancer who had a partial response to radiotherapy plus ipilimumab. The rearrangement uses TRBV7-2 and TRBJ1-1, with D possibly matching TRBD1 (6 bases). The CDR3, as DNA: TGTGCCAGCACCGAGAAGGGGGGGTACACTGAAGCTTTCTTT. Translated: CASTEKGGYTEAFF.